This TCR beta chain derives from a study of blood T cell repertoires in COVID-19. Losses at the gene ends were 5 bases for V and 4 bases for J; bases not matched to a gene: 4. The CDR3 is 14 residues long. Germline V gene lookup returns CDR1 PRHDT and CDR2 FYEKMQ (reference sequence). Libraries were prepared by immunoSEQ multiplex PCR; TCRdb keeps only in-frame clonotypes and omits some of them. The profile shows about 170,000 clones, 84% of them singletons. This TCR was recovered from a man in his forties who had recovered from COVID-19. The sample consisted of peripheral blood. The rearrangement joins TRBV13 to TRBJ2-5; 10 positions match TRBD1. CDR3 residues: CASSGRDRGETQYF. DNA for the CDR3: TGTGCCAGCAGCGGACGGGACAGGGGAGAGACCCAGTACTTC.